This T cell receptor beta chain was found in a study of T cells in Graves' hyperthyroidism and ophthalmopathy. When ophthalmopathy did not progress within 18 months, Graves' hyperthyroidism was considered stable. Pregnant or lactating patients were excluded, as were those with uncontrolled infection or other autoimmune disease. Researchers amplified the TCR beta CDR3 regions from RNA transcripts. The HTBI primer set drove a first-round RT-PCR of the TCR CDR3. TCRdb passed the multiplex PCR reads through MiXCR, listing each CDR3 protein once. Of around 540,000 distinct CDR3 sequences detected, roughly 46% appear once; the ten largest clones hold roughly 8.2%. Study-wide findings and caveats: Blood also contained most expanded thyroid clonotypes above 0.001.

This clonotype was counted ten times or more. Its target is unknown. Trimming removed 1 base at V and 8 bases at J, with 14 bases between. The CDR3 consists of 14 residues. Germline CDR1 and CDR2: SGHTA and FQGNSA. Sequenced input: peripheral blood or thyroid tissue (not recorded which). V is TRBV7-2 and J is TRBJ1-2; no reliable D call. This TCR was recovered from a woman under 30 with Graves' hyperthyroidism. The CDR3 region is CASSLGPLLEGYTF. The CDR3 nucleotides read TGTGCCAGCAGCTTAGGACCCCTGCTGGAGGGCTACACCTTC.